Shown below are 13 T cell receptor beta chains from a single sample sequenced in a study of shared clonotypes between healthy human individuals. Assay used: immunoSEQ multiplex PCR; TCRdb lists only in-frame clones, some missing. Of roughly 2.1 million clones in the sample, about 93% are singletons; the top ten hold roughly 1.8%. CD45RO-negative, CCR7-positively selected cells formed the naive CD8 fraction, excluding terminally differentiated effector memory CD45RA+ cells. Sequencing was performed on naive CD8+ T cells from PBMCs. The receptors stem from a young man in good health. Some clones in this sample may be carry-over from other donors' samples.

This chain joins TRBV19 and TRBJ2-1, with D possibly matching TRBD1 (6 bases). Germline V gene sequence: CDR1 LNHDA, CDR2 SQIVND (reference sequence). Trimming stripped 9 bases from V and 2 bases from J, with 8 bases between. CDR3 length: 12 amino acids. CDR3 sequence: CASQGTYNEQFF. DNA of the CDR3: TGTGCCAGCCAGGGGACCTACAATGAGCAGTTCTTC.

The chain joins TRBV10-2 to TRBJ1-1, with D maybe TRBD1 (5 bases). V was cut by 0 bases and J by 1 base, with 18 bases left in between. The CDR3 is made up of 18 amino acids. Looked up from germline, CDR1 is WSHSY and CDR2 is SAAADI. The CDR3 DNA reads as TGCGCCAGCAGTGAGTCGGGGACCGGGACGGCCTGGAACACTGAAGCTTTCTTT. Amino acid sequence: CASSESGTGTAWNTEAFF.

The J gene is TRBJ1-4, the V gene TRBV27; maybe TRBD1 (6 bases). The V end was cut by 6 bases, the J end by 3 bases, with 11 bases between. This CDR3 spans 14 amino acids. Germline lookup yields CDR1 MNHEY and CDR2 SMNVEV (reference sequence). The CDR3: CASSPGVANEKLFF. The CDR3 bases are TGTGCCAGCAGCCCAGGGGTTGCTAATGAAAAACTGTTTTTT. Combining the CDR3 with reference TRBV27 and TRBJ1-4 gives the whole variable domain EAQVTQNPRYLITVTGKKLTVTCSQNMNHEYMSWYRQDPGLGLRQIYYSMNVEVTDKGDVPEGYKVSRKEKRNFPLILESPSPNQTSLYFCASSPGVANEKLFFGSGTQLSVL.

For the CDR3, the DNA is TGTGCCAGCAGCCCCCTATCCTCCTTCTACGAGCAGTACTTC. Translated: CASSPLSSFYEQYF. V usage is TRBV7-9 and J usage is TRBJ2-7; D unresolved. Deletions cut 5 bases from V and 3 bases from J, with 14 bases between. Per germline, CDR1 SEHNR and CDR2 FQNEAQ (reference sequence). The CDR3 length is 14 residues.

CDR3 residues: CASSLVVRGLTGELFF. The DNA of the CDR3 is TGTGCCAGCAGCTTGGTTGTGAGGGGGCTGACCGGGGAGCTGTTTTTT. The rearrangement links TRBV5-4 to TRBJ2-2, with 7 bases lining up with TRBD1. The V gene's germline CDR1 is SGHNT and CDR2 YYREEE (reference sequence). The trim removed 0 bases at V and 5 bases at J, leaving 7 bases unmatched. The CDR3 loop spans 16 amino acids. Variable domain in full (rest from reference TRBV5-4 and TRBJ2-2): ETGVTQSPTHLIKTRGQQVTLRCSSQSGHNTVSWYQQALGQGPQFIFQYYREEENGRGNFPPRFSGLQFPNYSSELNVNALELDDSALYLCASSLVVRGLTGELFFGEGSRLTVL.

The CDR3 sequence: CASSATVSNQPQHF. CDR3 in DNA: TGTGCCAGCAGTGCGACAGTTAGCAATCAGCCCCAGCATTTT. V gene TRBV25-1 combines with J gene TRBJ1-5, with D perhaps TRBD1 (5 bases). Trimming cost V 4 bases and J 0 bases, with 7 bases left between them. The CDR3 consists of 14 residues. From germline, CDR1 is MGHDK and CDR2 SYGVNS.

Written as DNA, the CDR3 is TGCGCCAGCAGCCAAGTCCCGGGACTAGCGGGAGGTTGGTACGAGCAGTACTTC. Protein: CASSQVPGLAGGWYEQYF. This sequence joins TRBV4-1 and TRBJ2-7; TRBD2 matches at 15 bases. Germline V gene data show CDR1 as MGHRA and CDR2 as YSYEKL. The CDR3 length is 18 residues. Unmatched junction bases numbered 8, after V lost 1 base and J lost 4 bases.

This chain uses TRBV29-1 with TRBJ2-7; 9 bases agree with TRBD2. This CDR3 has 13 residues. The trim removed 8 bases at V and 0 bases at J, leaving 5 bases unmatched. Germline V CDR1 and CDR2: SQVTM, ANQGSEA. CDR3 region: CSTSGSNSYEQYF. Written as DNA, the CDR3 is TGCAGCACTAGCGGGTCTAACTCCTACGAGCAGTACTTC.

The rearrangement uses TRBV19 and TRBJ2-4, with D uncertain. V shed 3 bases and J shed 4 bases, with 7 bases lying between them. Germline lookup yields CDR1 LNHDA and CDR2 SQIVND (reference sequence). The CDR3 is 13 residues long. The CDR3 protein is CASSIFGKNIQYF. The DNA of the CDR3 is TGTGCCAGTAGTATTTTTGGGAAAAACATTCAGTACTTC.

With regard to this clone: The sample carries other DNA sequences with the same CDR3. DNA of the CDR3: TGTGCCAGTAGTATTCGGTCAGGGTGGACTGAAGCTTTCTTT. It is translated as CASSIRSGWTEAFF. This chain joins TRBV19 and TRBJ1-1, with D possibly being TRBD1 (5 bases). CDR1 LNHDA and CDR2 SQIVND come from the germline V gene (reference sequence). The V end was cut by 3 bases, the J end by 5 bases, with 13 bases between. This CDR3 is 14 amino acids long.

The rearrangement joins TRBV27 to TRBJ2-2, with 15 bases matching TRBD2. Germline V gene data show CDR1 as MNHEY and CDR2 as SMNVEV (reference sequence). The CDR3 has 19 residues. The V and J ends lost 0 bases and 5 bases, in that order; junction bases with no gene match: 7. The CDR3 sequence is CASSLSGTSGRSGTGELFF. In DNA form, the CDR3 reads TGTGCCAGCAGTTTATCCGGGACTAGCGGGAGGAGCGGGACCGGGGAGCTGTTTTTT.

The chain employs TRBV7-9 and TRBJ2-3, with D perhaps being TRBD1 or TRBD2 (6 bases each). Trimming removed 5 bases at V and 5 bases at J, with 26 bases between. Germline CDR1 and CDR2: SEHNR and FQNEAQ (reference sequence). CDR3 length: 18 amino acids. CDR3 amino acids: CASSDDFSWGAQEDTQYF. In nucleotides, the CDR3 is TGTGCCAGCAGCGACGATTTTTCATGGGGGGCGCAGGAAGATACGCAGTATTTT.

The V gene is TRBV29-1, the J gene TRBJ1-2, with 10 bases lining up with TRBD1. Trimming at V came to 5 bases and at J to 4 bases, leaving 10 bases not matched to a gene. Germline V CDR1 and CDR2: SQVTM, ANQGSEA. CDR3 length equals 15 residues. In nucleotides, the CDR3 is TGCAGCGTTATTACCGGGACAGGGGTACCCTATGGCTACACCTTC. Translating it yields CSVITGTGVPYGYTF.